A selection of T cell receptor beta chains follows, all from one sample in a study of regulatory T cells in long-lasting Graves disease. In TCRdb, the multiplex PCR reads were re-called with MiXCR into one record per CDR3 protein. This sample has about 560,000 distinct CDR3 sequences, with 16% found just once. These data are also associated with another study on T cells in Graves' hyperthyroidism and ophthalmopathy.

The source was peripheral blood mononuclear cells (PBMCs), collected at new diagnosis, from a patient treated with antithyroid drugs. These receptor sequences come from a man younger than 30 with Graves disease. The CDR3 runs from the conserved cysteine through the conserved F or W. D genes are given only for firm matches. Not all rows give a size; the values are once, few, many and, for expanded clones, a class.

TRBD2	TRBJ2-7	many	TRBV6-1	TGTGCCAGCACAATGACTAGCGGCAACGAGCAGTACTTC	CASTMTSGNEQYF
NA	TRBJ2-7	NA	TRBV4-1	TGCGCCAGCAGCCAAGATGCAGTCTACGAGCAGTGCTTC	CASSQDAVYEQCF
TRBD1	TRBJ2-7	many	TRBV2	TGTGCCAGCAGGAGTGGGTATAGTACAGGGGCTTCCTACGAGCAGTACTTC	CASRSGYSTGASYEQYF
NA	TRBJ2-3	NA	TRBV11-3	TGTGCCAGCAGCTTACTTCCGGGAGCTGGCGCAGATACGCAGTATTTT	CASSLLPGAGADTQYF
NA	TRBJ2-3	NA	TRBV5-1	TGCGCCAGCAGCTTGTACCCGGGACTCGAAGGGGATACGCAGTATTTT	CASSLYPGLEGDTQYF
TRBD1	TRBJ2-1	NA	TRBV12-3/TRBV12-4	TGTGCCAGCAGTTACGGACAGGGCCCTTACAATGAGCAGTTCTTC	CASSYGQGPYNEQFF
NA	TRBJ2-7	NA	TRBV20-1	TGCAGTGCTAGAGCTCAACTAGGAGAGCAGTACTTC	CSARAQLGEQYF
TRBD1	TRBJ2-1	NA	TRBV4-1	TGCGCCAGCAACACAGAGCCGGGACAGGGTGTCAATGAGCAGTTCTTC	CASNTEPGQGVNEQFF
TRBD1	TRBJ2-4	NA	TRBV5-6	TGTGCCAGCAGCTCCGGACAGGGGTTAACAGCCAAAAACATTCAGTACTTC	CASSSGQGLTAKNIQYF
TRBD1	TRBJ2-7	NA	TRBV5-1	TGCGCCAGCAGCTCTGAAATGACAGGGAGAGTGGACGAGCAGTACTTC	CASSSEMTGRVDEQYF
NA	TRBJ2-2	few	TRBV10-2	TGCGCCACCCAAATAGTGGGGCTGAACACCGGGGAGCTGTTTTTT	CATQIVGLNTGELFF
NA	TRBJ2-7	many	TRBV12-3/TRBV12-4	TGTGCCAGCAGCCCCGGGCCCTCCGAGCAGTACTTC	CASSPGPSEQYF
NA	TRBJ2-4	many	TRBV19	TGTGCCAGTAGTAAGGACACAGGGAACGTTTACATTCAGTACTTC	CASSKDTGNVYIQYF
NA	TRBJ2-1	few	TRBV7-9	TGTGCCAGCAGCTTGGAGGGTCAGACCAGCTCCTACAATGAGCAGCTCTTC	CASSLEGQTSSYNEQLF
NA	TRBJ2-3	few	TRBV7-9	TGTGCCAGCAGCTTCCCCCGAGGAAGCCCCTCCCCAGATACGCAGTATTTT	CASSFPRGSPSPDTQYF
NA	TRBJ2-1	NA	TRBV12-3/TRBV12-4	TGTGCCAGCAACCCAGCGGGCTACAATGAGCAGTTCTTC	CASNPAGYNEQFF
NA	TRBJ2-2	many	TRBV28	TGTGCCAGCAGTTTCCATAGATCGGACAGGAACACCGGGGAGCTGTTTTTT	CASSFHRSDRNTGELFF